The clone carrying this T cell receptor beta chain was observed a handful of times. The record originates from a study of blood T cell repertoires in COVID-19. This table comes from immunoSEQ multiplex PCR, and its TCRdb copy is limited to in-frame clones, with some not included. Of some 370,000 clones in the sample, more than 70% were seen once. The V gene's germline CDR1 is LNHDA and CDR2 SQIVND (reference sequence). Trimming cost V 4 bases and J 5 bases; bases outside gene matches: 4. The CDR3 has 14 residues. The specimen sequenced was peripheral blood. The sequence derives from a woman under 40 with COVID-19, enrolled during active disease. The rearrangement joins TRBV19 to TRBJ2-2, with TRBD2 matching over 7 bases. The DNA of the CDR3 is TGTGCCAGTAGTACGACAGCGGGAACCGGGGAGCTGTTTTTT. Translation: CASSTTAGTGELFF.